This T cell receptor (beta chain) was captured by sequencing in a study of cytomegalovirus exposure and HLA in healthy donors. The overall study: Counted in an early data release were roughly 87 million unique TCRs from HLA-typed donors.

The V gene's germline CDR1 is MNHEY and CDR2 SVGAGI. The ends lost 6 bases at V and 5 bases at J; junction bases unmatched: 2. This CDR3 comprises 13 residues. Study results and limitations: TRBV6-2, TRBV6-3 and some other V segments were unresolvable in 87-base-pair reads.

The PCR ran on 60 Vbeta and 13 Jbeta primers. This table comes from immunoSEQ multiplex PCR, and its TCRdb copy is limited to in-frame clones, with some not included. The data hold roughly 150,000 clones, with roughly 84% observed a single time. In this sample, this clone turned up a few times. Its specificity is not known. Sequenced material: PBMCs. The genes are TRBV6-5 and TRBJ1-5; 9 bases line up with TRBD1. The TCR comes from a man aged 30 to 39 in good health and CMV-seropositive. Here the CDR3 reads CASSWDRDQPQHF. As DNA, the CDR3 is TGTGCCAGCAGCTGGGACAGGGATCAGCCCCAGCATTTT.